This paragraph reports one TCR beta chain. No antigen is known for it. This CDR3 comprises 15 residues. Trimming took 4 bases from V and 4 from J, leaving 17 bases between them. Germline V gene sequence: CDR1 MNHNS, CDR2 SASEGT. TCRdb used MiXCR to reprocess the 5' RACE reads, holding one entry per CDR3 protein. The table has some 300,000 distinct CDR3 sequences, 15% to 20% seen once. This record comes from a study of T-cell memory formation after mild COVID-19. Broader study findings: Contracting CD8+ clones were enriched in EMRA, CD4+ mainly in CM and EM.

V is TRBV6-1 and J is TRBJ2-7; D might be TRBD2 (6 bases). The sequenced material came from PBMCs or a T cell subset sorted from them (not recorded which). The source of this sequence is a man aged 18 to 30 who had mild COVID-19 (a few samples of this study predate the infection). Cell type and time point are not known. CDR3 DNA: TGTGCCAGCAGTGCTCACAGGAGGGAGTTGTACGAGCAGTACTTC. This sequence encodes CASSAHRRELYEQYF.